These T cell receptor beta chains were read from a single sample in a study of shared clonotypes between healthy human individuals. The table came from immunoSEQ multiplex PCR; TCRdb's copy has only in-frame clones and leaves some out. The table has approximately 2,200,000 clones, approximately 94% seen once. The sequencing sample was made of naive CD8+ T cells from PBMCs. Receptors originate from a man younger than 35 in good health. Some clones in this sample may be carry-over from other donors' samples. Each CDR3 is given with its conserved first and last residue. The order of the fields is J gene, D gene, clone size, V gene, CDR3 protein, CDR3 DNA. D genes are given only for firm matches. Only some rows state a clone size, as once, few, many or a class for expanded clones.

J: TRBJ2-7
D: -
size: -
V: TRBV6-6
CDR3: CASSYTSTDYEQYF
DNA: TGTGCCAGCAGTTACACCTCGACAGATTACGAGCAGTACTTC

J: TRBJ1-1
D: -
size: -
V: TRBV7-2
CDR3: CASSLRGGAGKNTEAFF
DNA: TGTGCCAGCAGCTTAAGGGGAGGAGCGGGGAAAAACACTGAAGCTTTCTTT

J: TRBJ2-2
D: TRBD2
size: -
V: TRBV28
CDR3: CASSLIFASGIGGELFF
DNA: TGTGCCAGCAGTTTAATTTTCGCTAGCGGGATCGGCGGGGAGCTGTTTTTT

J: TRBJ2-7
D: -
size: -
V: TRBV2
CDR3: CASMKQGGGAYEQYF
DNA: TGTGCCAGCATGAAACAGGGAGGTGGGGCCTACGAGCAGTACTTC

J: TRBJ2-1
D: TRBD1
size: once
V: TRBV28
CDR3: CASSPTGDGGEQFF
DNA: TGTGCCAGCAGCCCCACAGGGGACGGTGGTGAGCAGTTCTTC

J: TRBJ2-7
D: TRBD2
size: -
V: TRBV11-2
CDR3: CASSLGGMREVYEQYF
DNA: TGTGCCAGCAGCTTAGGGGGGATGCGGGAGGTGTACGAGCAGTACTTC

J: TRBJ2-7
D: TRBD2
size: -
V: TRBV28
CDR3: CASRRELYEQYF
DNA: TGTGCCAGCCGGCGGGAGCTGTACGAGCAGTACTTC

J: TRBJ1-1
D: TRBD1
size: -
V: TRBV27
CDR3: CASSFGTGANTEAFF
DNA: TGTGCCAGCAGTTTCGGGACAGGGGCCAACACTGAAGCTTTCTTT

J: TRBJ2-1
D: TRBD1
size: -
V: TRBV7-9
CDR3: CASSSTFQGDNEQFF
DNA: TGTGCCAGCAGCTCGACATTTCAGGGGGACAATGAGCAGTTCTTC

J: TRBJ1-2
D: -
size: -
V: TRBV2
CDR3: CAKKTQGSKGYTF
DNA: TGTGCCAAGAAGACGCAGGGTAGTAAGGGCTACACCTTC

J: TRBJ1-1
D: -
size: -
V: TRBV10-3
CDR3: CAISEWGGQTLNTEAFF
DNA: TGTGCCATCAGTGAGTGGGGGGGTCAAACCCTGAACACTGAAGCTTTCTTT

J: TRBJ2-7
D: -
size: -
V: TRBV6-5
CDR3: CASSYWGDGSYEQYF
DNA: TGTGCCAGCAGTTATTGGGGAGATGGCTCCTACGAGCAGTACTTC

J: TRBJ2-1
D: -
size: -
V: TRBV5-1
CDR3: CASSNHNEQFF
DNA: TGCGCCAGCAGCAATCACAATGAGCAGTTCTTC

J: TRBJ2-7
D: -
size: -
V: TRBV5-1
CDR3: CASSLSGVYEQYF
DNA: TGCGCCAGCAGCTTGTCTGGTGTCTACGAGCAGTACTTC

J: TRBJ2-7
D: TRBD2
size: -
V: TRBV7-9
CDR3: CASSGEGTSGTLYEQYF
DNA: TGTGCCAGCAGCGGAGAGGGGACTAGCGGGACACTTTACGAGCAGTACTTC

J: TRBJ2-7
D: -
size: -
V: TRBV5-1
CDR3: CASSPTSSSQRYEQYF
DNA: TGCGCCAGCAGTCCGACTAGTTCATCACAACGTTACGAGCAGTACTTC

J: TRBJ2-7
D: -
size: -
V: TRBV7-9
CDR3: CASSLAGLSYEQYF
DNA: TGTGCCAGCAGCTTAGCGGGGCTCTCCTACGAGCAGTACTTC

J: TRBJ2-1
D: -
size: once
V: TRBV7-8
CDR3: CASSLVMYPDNEQFF
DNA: TGTGCCAGCAGCTTAGTAATGTACCCAGACAATGAGCAGTTCTTC

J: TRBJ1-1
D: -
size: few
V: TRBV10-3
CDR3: CAIRQVLDTEAFF
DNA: TGTGCCATCAGACAGGTTTTGGACACTGAAGCTTTCTTT

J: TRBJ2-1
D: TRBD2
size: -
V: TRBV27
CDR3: CASSFGLAGEQFF
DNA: TGTGCCAGCAGTTTCGGACTAGCCGGGGAGCAGTTCTTC

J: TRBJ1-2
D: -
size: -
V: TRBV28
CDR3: CASSMTPRTSLYGYTF
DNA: TGTGCCAGCAGTATGACCCCCAGGACCTCTTTATATGGCTACACCTTC

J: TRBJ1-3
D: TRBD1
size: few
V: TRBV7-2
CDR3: CASSASTGQNTIYF
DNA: TGTGCCAGCAGCGCCTCGACAGGGCAGAACACCATATATTTT

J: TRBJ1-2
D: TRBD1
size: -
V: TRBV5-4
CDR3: CASSEARFTGGYGYTF
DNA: TGTGCCAGCAGCGAAGCGAGATTTACAGGGGGCTATGGCTACACCTTC

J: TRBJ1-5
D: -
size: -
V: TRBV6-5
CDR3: CASSSRGYQPQHF
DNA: TGTGCCAGCAGTAGTCGGGGTTATCAGCCCCAGCATTTT

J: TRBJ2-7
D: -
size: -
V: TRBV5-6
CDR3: CASSPGHSYEQYF
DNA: TGTGCCAGCAGCCCGGGACATTCCTACGAGCAGTACTTC

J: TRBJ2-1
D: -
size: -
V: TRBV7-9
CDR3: CASSLIREEQFF
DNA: TGTGCCAGCAGCTTAATCCGCGAGGAGCAGTTCTTC

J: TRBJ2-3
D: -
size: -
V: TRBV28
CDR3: CASTTPRGARAQYF
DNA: TGTGCCAGCACAACTCCCCGGGGGGCAAGAGCGCAGTATTTT

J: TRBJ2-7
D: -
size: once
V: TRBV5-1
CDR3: CASSPAGAFYEQYF
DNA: TGCGCCAGCAGCCCGGCCGGGGCTTTCTACGAGCAGTACTTC

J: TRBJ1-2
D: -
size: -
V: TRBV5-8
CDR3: CASSLIPTDYGYTF
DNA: TGTGCCAGCAGCTTAATACCGACGGACTATGGCTACACCTTC

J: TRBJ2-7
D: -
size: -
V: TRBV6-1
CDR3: CASSHRPSTTYEQYF
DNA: TGTGCCAGCAGCCACCGGCCATCCACGACCTACGAGCAGTACTTC

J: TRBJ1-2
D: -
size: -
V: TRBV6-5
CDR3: CASSYAPQGGYTF
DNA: TGTGCCAGCAGTTACGCCCCTCAAGGTGGCTACACCTTC

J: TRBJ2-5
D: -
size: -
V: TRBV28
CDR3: CASSFRGRVFTGETQYF
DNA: TGTGCCAGCAGTTTCAGGGGTCGGGTCTTCACTGGAGAGACCCAGTACTTC

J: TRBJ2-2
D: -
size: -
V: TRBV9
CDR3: CASSADPSHRVTGELFF
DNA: TGTGCCAGCAGCGCGGACCCTTCCCACCGGGTCACCGGGGAGCTGTTTTTT

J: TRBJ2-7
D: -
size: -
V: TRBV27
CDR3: CASSRRDTIYEQYF
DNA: TGTGCCAGCAGCCGCCGGGACACTATCTACGAGCAGTACTTC

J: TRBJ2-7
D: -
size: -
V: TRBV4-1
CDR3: CASSQRQGFHEQYF
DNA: TGCGCCAGCAGCCAAAGGCAGGGGTTCCACGAGCAGTACTTC

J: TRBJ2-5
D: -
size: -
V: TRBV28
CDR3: CASSLFPARGQETQYF
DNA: TGTGCCAGCAGTCTATTCCCGGCCAGGGGACAAGAGACCCAGTACTTC

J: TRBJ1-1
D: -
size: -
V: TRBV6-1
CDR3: CASTPLGAITEAFF
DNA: TGTGCCAGCACCCCGTTGGGGGCGATTACTGAAGCTTTCTTT

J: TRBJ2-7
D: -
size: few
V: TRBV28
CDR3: CASSLWGYEQYF
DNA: TGTGCCAGCAGTTTATGGGGGTACGAGCAGTACTTC

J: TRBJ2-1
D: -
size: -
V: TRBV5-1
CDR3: CASSWTRYRESIYNEQFF
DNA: TGCGCCAGCAGCTGGACCCGGTACAGGGAATCTATCTACAATGAGCAGTTCTTC

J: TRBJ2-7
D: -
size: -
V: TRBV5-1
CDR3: CASSIPQEMPYEQYF
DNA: TGCGCCAGCAGCATACCTCAGGAGATGCCCTACGAGCAGTACTTC

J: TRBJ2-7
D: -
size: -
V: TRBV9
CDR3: CASSVEGRESNEQYF
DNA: TGTGCCAGCAGCGTAGAAGGGCGGGAAAGTAACGAGCAGTACTTC

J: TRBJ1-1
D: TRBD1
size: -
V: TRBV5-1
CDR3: CASSPSPLRDRRKGTEAFF
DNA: TGCGCCAGCAGCCCCAGCCCCTTAAGGGACAGGAGAAAGGGCACTGAAGCTTTCTTT

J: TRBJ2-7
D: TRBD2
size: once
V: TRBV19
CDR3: CASSDLAGGNYEQYF
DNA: TGTGCCAGTAGTGACTTAGCGGGAGGAAATTACGAGCAGTACTTC

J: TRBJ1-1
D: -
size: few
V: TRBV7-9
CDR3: CASSSPPSPEAFF
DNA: TGTGCCAGCAGCTCCCCCCCCTCCCCGGAAGCTTTCTTT

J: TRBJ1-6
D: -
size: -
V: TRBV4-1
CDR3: CASSQDRGSPLHF
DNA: TGCGCCAGCAGCCAAGACAGGGGTTCACCCCTCCACTTT

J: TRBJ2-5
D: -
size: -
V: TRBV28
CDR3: CASSQDRQETQYF
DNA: TGTGCCAGCAGTCAGGACAGACAAGAGACCCAGTACTTC

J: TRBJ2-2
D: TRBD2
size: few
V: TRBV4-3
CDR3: CASSQIALLAGTTGELFF
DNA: TGCGCCAGCAGCCAAATAGCCTTACTAGCGGGAACCACCGGGGAGCTGTTTTTT

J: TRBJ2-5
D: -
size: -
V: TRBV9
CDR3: CASSPSWGAGETQYF
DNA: TGTGCCAGCAGTCCTTCATGGGGGGCCGGAGAGACCCAGTACTTC

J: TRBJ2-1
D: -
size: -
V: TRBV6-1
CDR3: CASSPFGNEQFF
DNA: TGTGCCAGCAGTCCTTTTGGGAATGAGCAGTTCTTC

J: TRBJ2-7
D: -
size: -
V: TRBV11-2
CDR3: CASSLGSGAHEQYF
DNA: TGTGCCAGCAGCTTGGGTAGTGGGGCCCACGAGCAGTACTTC

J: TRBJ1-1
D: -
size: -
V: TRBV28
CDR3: CASSFGTSEAFF
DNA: TGTGCCAGCAGCTTTGGGACAAGTGAAGCTTTCTTT